This T cell receptor (beta chain) stems from a study of cytomegalovirus exposure and HLA in healthy donors. About the research overall: Researchers found that approximately 77% of just under 400 genotyped donors fell within the Caucasian-associated ancestry cluster.

The PCR ran on 60 Vbeta and 13 Jbeta primers. Generated by immunoSEQ multiplex PCR, the TCRdb table keeps only in-frame clones and is missing some. The sample holds roughly 250,000 clones, under 90% seen once. This clone was seen a few times. Its antigen remains unknown. General study findings and limits: A later examination showed that TCR association rates differed by HLA locus, with DRB1 most and HLA-C fewest. Within a later analysis, the majority of CMV-associated TCR beta chains appeared HLA-restricted. Roughly uniform depth of sequencing across donors was assumed in presence/absence analyses.

The CDR3 is 14 residues long. V was pared by 7 bases and J by 4 bases, with 17 bases between. The germline V gene has CDR1 SGHVS and CDR2 FNYEAQ. The chain is built from TRBV7-6 and TRBJ2-7; perhaps TRBD1 as D (5 bases). The clonotype comes from a girl aged 2 to 10 in good health and CMV-seronegative. Sequencing was done on a sample of PBMCs. CDR3 sequence: CASTPLDKTYEQYF. The DNA of the CDR3 is TGTGCCAGCACCCCTTTGGACAAGACTTACGAGCAGTACTTC.